These T cell receptor beta chains were read from a single sample in a study of blood T cell repertoires in COVID-19. Sequenced by immunoSEQ multiplex PCR; TCRdb stores in-frame clones only, minus some. This repertoire shows under 300,000 clones, 70% to 90% found once; its top ten account for 1.5% to 2%. Input material: PBMCs or T cells enriched from blood (not recorded which). The origin of the receptors is a woman aged 50 to 60 who had recovered from COVID-19. Each CDR3 is given with its conserved first and last residue. A D gene is named only where the DNA matches it firmly. The size field is filled for only some rows; it gives once, few, many or a size class.

-	TRBJ2-2	TRBD2	TRBV9	CASSVAQAGNTGELFF	TGTGCCAGCAGCGTAGCTCAAGCGGGAAACACCGGGGAGCTGTTTTTT
once	TRBJ2-7	TRBD2	TRBV9	CASSATGGSYYEQYF	TGTGCCAGCAGCGCTACCGGGGGGTCTTACTACGAGCAGTACTTC
-	TRBJ1-5	TRBD1	TRBV28	CASSWTGVSNQPQHF	TGTGCCAGCAGTTGGACAGGGGTAAGCAATCAGCCCCAGCATTTT
once	TRBJ1-2	TRBD1	TRBV10-2	CASSPDRVSGYTF	TGCGCCAGCAGTCCGGACAGGGTGAGTGGCTACACCTTC
-	TRBJ2-5	-	TRBV7-2	CASSTGRGTQYF	TGTGCCAGCAGCACCGGGAGAGGGACCCAGTACTTC
few	TRBJ2-1	-	TRBV19	CASTRGGQAYNEQFF	TGTGCCAGTACCAGGGGGGGACAGGCATACAATGAGCAGTTCTTC
-	TRBJ2-1	-	TRBV20-1	CSASDRTRQFF	TGCAGTGCTAGCGACAGGACTAGACAGTTCTTC
-	TRBJ1-1	TRBD1	TRBV5-4	CASSPDRGRMNTEAFF	TGTGCCAGCAGCCCGGACAGGGGACGGATGAACACTGAAGCTTTCTTT
-	TRBJ1-1	TRBD1	TRBV14	CASSRFDRGTEAFF	TGTGCCAGCAGTCGATTTGACAGGGGCACTGAAGCTTTCTTT
-	TRBJ1-4	-	TRBV19	CASRTGLATNEKLFF	TGTGCCAGTAGAACAGGGCTGGCAACTAATGAAAAACTGTTTTTT
-	TRBJ2-2	-	TRBV5-1	CASSPAGTGELFF	TGCGCCAGCAGCCCGGCGGGGACCGGGGAGCTGTTTTTT
-	TRBJ2-1	-	TRBV11-1	CASTPTRGLRVNEQFF	TGTGCCAGCACCCCCACGCGGGGCTTGCGGGTCAATGAGCAGTTCTTC
-	TRBJ2-1	TRBD2	TRBV19	CASSASGYNEQFF	TGTGCCAGTAGTGCTAGCGGATACAATGAGCAGTTCTTC
-	TRBJ2-7	TRBD2	TRBV6-6	CASSGPGLAVEQYF	TGTGCCAGCAGTGGGCCGGGACTAGCCGTGGAGCAGTACTTC
-	TRBJ1-5	TRBD1	TRBV6-5	CASRTGGSNQPQHF	TGTGCCAGCAGGACAGGGGGGAGCAATCAGCCCCAGCATTTT
-	TRBJ2-2	TRBD2	TRBV7-2	CASSSRAGTGELFF	TGTGCCAGCAGCTCTCGAGCGGGAACCGGGGAGCTGTTTTTT
-	TRBJ2-7	-	TRBV19	CASSPSPYGGIYEQYF	TGTGCCAGTAGTCCTAGCCCCTACGGGGGAATCTACGAGCAGTACTTC
once	TRBJ2-2	TRBD2	TRBV10-3	CAISASSGSDTGELFF	TGTGCCATCAGTGCTTCCAGCGGGAGCGACACCGGGGAGCTGTTTTTT
-	TRBJ2-1	TRBD2	TRBV27	CASRPGTSGYNEQFF	TGTGCCAGCAGACCCGGGACTAGCGGCTACAATGAGCAGTTCTTC
-	TRBJ2-7	-	TRBV24-1	CATSDRAQDTSYEQYF	TGTGCCACCAGTGATAGGGCCCAGGACACCTCCTACGAGCAGTACTTC